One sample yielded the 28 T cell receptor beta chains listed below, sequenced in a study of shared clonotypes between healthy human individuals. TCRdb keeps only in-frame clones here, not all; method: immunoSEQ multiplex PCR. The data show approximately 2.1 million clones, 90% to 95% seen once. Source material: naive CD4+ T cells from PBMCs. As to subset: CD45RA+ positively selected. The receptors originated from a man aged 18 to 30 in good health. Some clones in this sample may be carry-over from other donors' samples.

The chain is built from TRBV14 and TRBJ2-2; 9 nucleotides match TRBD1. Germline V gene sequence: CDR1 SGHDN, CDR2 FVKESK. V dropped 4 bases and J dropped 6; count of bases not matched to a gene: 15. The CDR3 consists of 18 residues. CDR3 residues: CASSPLPGQGLAPGELFF. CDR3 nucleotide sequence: TGTGCCAGCAGCCCCCTACCGGGACAGGGTCTCGCTCCCGGGGAGCTGTTTTTT.

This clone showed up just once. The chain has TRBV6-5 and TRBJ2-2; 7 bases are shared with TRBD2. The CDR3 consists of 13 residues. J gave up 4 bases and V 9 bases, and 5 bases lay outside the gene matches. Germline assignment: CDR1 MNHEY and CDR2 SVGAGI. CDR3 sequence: CASLAAGTGELFF. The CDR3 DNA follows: TGTGCCAGTCTAGCGGCGGGCACCGGGGAGCTGTTTTTT.

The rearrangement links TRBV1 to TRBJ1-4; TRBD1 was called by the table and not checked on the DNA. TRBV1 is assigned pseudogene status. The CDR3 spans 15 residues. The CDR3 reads CTSSTDRGTNEKLFF. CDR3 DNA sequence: TGCACCAGCAGTACTGACAGGGGCACTAATGAAAAACTGTTTTTT.

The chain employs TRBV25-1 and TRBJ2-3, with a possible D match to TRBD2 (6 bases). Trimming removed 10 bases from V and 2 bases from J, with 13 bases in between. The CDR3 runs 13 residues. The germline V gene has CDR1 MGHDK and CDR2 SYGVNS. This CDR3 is CATDGGDTDTQYF. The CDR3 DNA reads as TGTGCCACCGACGGGGGTGACACAGATACGCAGTATTTT.

In DNA form, the CDR3 reads TGTGCCAGCAGCTTGTCGCGGTGGCCGACAGGGGGTCGTGAAAACATTCAGTACTTC. Encoded protein: CASSLSRWPTGGRENIQYF. The J gene is TRBJ2-4, the V gene TRBV5-6; the match to TRBD1 covers 9 bases. V lost 1 base, J lost 5 bases, and 16 bases stayed unmatched. The CDR3 is 19 residues long. Germline V gene sequence: CDR1 SGHDT, CDR2 YYEEEE.

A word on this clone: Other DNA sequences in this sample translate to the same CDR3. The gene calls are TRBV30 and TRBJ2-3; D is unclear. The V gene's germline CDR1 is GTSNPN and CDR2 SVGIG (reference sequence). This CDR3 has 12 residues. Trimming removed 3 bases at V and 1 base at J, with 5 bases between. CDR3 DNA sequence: TGTGCCTGGAGCCCAGGCACAGATACGCAGTATTTT. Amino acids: CAWSPGTDTQYF.

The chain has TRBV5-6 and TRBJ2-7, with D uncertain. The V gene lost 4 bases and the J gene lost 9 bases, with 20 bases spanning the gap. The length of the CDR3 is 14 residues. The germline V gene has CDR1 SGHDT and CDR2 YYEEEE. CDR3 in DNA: TGTGCCAGCAGCCCCAATAGAGCCCAAACGGTGCAGTACTTC. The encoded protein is CASSPNRAQTVQYF. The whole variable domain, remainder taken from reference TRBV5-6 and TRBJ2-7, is DAGVTQSPTHLIKTRGQQVTLRCSPKSGHDTVSWYQQALGQGPQFIFQYYEEEERQRGNFPDRFSGHQFPNYSSELNVNALLLGDSALYLCASSPNRAQTVQYFGPGTRLTVT.

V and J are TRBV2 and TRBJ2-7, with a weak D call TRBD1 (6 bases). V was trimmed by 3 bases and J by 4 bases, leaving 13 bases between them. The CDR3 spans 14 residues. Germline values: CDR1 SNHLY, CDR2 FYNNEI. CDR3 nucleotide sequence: TGTGCCAGCAGTGACCAGGGGCGATATTACGAGCAGTACTTC. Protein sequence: CASSDQGRYYEQYF.

The CDR3 sequence: CASSASGTSVYNEQFF. CDR3 nucleotide sequence: TGTGCCAGCAGCGCATCGGGGACTAGCGTGTACAATGAGCAGTTCTTC. The chain recombines TRBV6-4 with TRBJ2-1; 10 bases line up with TRBD2. With V trimmed by 6 bases and J by 4 bases, 9 bases remained unmatched. Germline CDR1 is MRHNA and CDR2 is SNTAGT. The CDR3 extends over 16 amino acids.

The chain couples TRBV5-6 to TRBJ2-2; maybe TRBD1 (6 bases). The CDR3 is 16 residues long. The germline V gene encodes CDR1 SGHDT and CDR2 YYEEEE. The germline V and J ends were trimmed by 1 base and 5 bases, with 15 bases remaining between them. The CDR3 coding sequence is TGTGCCAGCAGCTTGACAGGGTTGGTTGAAACCGGGGAGCTGTTTTTT. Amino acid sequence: CASSLTGLVETGELFF.

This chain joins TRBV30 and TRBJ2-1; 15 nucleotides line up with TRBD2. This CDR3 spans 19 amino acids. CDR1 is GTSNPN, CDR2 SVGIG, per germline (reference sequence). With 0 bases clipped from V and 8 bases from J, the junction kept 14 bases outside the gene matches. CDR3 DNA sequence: TGTGCCTGGAGTGTACTCGGGACTAGCGGGAGGTTTGGATGGGATGAGCAGTTCTTC. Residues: CAWSVLGTSGRFGWDEQFF.

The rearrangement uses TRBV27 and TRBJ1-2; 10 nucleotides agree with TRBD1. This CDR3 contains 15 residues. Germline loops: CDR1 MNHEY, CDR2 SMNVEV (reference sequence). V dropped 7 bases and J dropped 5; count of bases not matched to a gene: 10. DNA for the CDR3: TGTGCCAGCAAGTCCCGGGACAGGGGTCGGTATGGCTACACCTTC. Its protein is CASKSRDRGRYGYTF.

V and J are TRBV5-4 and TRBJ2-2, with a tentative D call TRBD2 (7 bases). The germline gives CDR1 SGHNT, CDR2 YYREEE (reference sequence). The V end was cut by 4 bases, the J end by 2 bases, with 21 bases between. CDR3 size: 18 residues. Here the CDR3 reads CASSRQGGLADNTGELFF. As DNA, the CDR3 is TGTGCCAGCAGCCGGCAAGGGGGGCTAGCGGACAACACCGGGGAGCTGTTTTTT.

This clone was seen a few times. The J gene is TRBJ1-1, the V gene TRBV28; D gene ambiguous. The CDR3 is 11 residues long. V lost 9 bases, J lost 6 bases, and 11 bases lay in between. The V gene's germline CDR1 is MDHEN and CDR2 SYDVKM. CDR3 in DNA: TGTGCCAGTCGTGTCGAGGCTGAAGCTTTCTTT. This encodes CASRVEAEAFF. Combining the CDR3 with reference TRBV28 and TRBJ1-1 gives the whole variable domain DVKVTQSSRYLVKRTGEKVFLECVQDMDHENMFWYRQDPGLGLRLIYFSYDVKMKEKGDIPEGYSVSREKKERFSLILESASTNQTSMYLCASRVEAEAFFGQGTRLTVV.

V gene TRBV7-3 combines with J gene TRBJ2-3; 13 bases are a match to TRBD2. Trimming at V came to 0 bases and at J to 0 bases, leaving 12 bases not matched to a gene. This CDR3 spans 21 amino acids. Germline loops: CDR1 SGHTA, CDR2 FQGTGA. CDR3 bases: TGTGCCAGCAGCTTAACCGCCCCGACTAGCGGGAGGAAACCTAGCACAGATACGCAGTATTTT. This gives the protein CASSLTAPTSGRKPSTDTQYF.

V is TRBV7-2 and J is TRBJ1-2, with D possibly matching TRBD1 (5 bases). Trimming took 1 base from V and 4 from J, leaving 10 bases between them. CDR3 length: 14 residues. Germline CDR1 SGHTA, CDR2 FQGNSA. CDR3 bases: TGTGCCAGCAGCTTAGTGGGGCAGTCCTATGGCTACACCTTC. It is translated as CASSLVGQSYGYTF.

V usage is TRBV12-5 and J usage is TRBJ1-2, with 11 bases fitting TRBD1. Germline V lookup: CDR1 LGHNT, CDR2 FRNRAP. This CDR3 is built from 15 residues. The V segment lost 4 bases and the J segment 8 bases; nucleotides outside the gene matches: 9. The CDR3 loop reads CASGSSGTGGDGYTF. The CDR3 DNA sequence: TGTGCTAGTGGTTCGTCCGGGACAGGGGGGGACGGCTACACCTTC.

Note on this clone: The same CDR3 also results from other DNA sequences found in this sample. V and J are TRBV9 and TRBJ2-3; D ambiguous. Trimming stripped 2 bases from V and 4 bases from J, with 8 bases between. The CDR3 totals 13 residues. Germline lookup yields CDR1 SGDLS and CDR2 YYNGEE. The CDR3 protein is CASSVAPADTQYF. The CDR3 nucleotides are TGTGCCAGCAGCGTCGCCCCAGCAGATACGCAGTATTTT.

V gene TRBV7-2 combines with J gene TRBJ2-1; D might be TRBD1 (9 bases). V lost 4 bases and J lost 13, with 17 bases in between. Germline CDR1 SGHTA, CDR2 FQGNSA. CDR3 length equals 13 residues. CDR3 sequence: CASSSAGGQGQFF. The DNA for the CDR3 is TGTGCCAGCAGCTCCGCGGGGGGACAGGGTCAGTTCTTC. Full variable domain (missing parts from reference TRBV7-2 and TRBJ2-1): GAGVSQSPSNKVTEKGKDVELRCDPISGHTALYWYRQSLGQGLEFLIYFQGNSAPDKSGLPSDRFSAERTGGSVSTLTIQRTQQEDSAVYLCASSSAGGQGQFFGPGTRLTVL.

CDR3 nucleotides: TGTGCCAGCAGCCCCCGACCGACAGACAAGTTACGCGGACGAAGTGGCTACACCTTC. This gives the protein CASSPRPTDKLRGRSGYTF. This rearrangement joins TRBV7-2 to TRBJ1-2, with D possibly being TRBD1 (5 bases). Germline CDR1 reads SGHTA; CDR2 reads FQGNSA. The CDR3 has 19 residues. Between the trimmed V and J ends, which lost 5 bases and 7 bases, there was a span of 32 bases.

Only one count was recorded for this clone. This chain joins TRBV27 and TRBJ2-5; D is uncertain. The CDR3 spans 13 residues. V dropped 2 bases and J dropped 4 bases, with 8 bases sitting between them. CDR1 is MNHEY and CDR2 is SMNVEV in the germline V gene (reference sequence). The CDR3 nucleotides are TGTGCCAGCAGTTTAGGGATTCGAGAGACCCAGTACTTC. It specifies CASSLGIRETQYF.

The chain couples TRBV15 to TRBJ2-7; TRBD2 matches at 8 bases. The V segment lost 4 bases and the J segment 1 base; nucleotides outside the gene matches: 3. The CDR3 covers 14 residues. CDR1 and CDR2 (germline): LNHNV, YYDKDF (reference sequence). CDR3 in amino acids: CATSTQRGSYEQYF. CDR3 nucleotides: TGTGCCACCAGCACCCAGCGGGGGTCCTACGAGCAGTACTTC. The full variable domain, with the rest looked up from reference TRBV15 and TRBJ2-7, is DAMVIQNPRYQVTQFGKPVTLSCSQTLNHNVMYWYQQKSSQAPKLLFHYYDKDFNNEADTPDNFQSRRPNTSFCFLDIRSPGLGDTAMYLCATSTQRGSYEQYFGPGTRLTVT.

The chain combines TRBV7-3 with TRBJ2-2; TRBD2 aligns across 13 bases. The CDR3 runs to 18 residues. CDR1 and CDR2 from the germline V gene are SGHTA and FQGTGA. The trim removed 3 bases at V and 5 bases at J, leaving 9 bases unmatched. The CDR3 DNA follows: TGTGCCAGCAGCTTTACTAGCGGGAGGGCCCTGGTTACCGGGGAGCTGTTTTTT. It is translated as CASSFTSGRALVTGELFF. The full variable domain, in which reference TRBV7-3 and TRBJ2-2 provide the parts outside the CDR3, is GAGVSQTPSNKVTEKGKYVELRCDPISGHTALYWYRQSLGQGPEFLIYFQGTGAADDSGLPNDRFFAVRPEGSVSTLKIQRTERGDSAVYLCASSFTSGRALVTGELFFGEGSRLTVL.

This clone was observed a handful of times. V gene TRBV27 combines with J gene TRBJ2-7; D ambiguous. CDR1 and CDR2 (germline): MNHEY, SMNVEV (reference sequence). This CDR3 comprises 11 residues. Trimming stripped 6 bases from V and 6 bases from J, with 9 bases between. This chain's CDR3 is CASRSFGEQYF. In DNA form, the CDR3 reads TGTGCCAGCAGGTCGTTCGGCGAGCAGTACTTC.

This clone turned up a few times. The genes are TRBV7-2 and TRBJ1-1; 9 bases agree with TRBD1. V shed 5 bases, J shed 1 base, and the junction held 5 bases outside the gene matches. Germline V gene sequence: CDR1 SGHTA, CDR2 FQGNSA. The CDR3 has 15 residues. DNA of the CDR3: TGTGCCAGCAGCATTACAGGGGGCGGGAACACTGAAGCTTTCTTT. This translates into CASSITGGGNTEAFF.

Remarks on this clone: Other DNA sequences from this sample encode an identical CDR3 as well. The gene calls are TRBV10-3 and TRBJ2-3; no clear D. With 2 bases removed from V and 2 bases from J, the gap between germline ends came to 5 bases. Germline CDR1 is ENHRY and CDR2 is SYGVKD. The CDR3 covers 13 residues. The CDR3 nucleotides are TGTGCCATCAGTGAGCCAGCCACAGATACGCAGTATTTT. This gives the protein CAISEPATDTQYF.

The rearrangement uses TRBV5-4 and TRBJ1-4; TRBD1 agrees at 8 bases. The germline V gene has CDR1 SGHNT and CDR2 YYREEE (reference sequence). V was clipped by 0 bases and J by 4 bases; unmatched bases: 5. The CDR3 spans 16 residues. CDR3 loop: CASSLAGGGFNEKLFF. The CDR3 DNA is TGTGCCAGCAGCTTGGCAGGGGGCGGATTTAATGAAAAACTGTTTTTT.

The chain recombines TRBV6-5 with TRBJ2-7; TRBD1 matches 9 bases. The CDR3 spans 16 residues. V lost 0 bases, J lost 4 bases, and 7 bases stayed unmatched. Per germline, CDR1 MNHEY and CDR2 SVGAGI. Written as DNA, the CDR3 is TGTGCCAGCAGTTACTCGTCCGGGACAGGGTTTTACGAGCAGTACTTC. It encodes CASSYSSGTGFYEQYF.